The 16 T cell receptor beta chains presented below share a single source sample, sequenced in a study of T cells in Graves' hyperthyroidism and ophthalmopathy. The investigators amplified TCR beta CDR3 regions from RNA transcripts. Researchers ran a first-round RT-PCR on the TCR CDR3 using the HTBI primer set. Each CDR3 protein gets one entry after TCRdb re-called the multiplex PCR reads with MiXCR. This sample has hundreds of thousands of distinct CDR3 sequences, with less than 25% found just once. Sequenced: blood. These receptors were collected from a young man with Graves' ophthalmopathy.

This clonotype was seen ten or more times. V usage is TRBV28 and J usage is TRBJ1-5, with TRBD1 identical over 8 bases. The CDR3 runs 15 residues. J was trimmed by 5 bases and V by 10 bases; bases with no gene match: 13. Germline CDR1 and CDR2: MDHEN and SYDVKM. The CDR3 sequence: CATQRTGSRDQPQHF. Written as DNA, the CDR3 is TGTGCCACCCAAAGGACAGGGAGTCGGGATCAGCCCCAGCATTTT. The full variable domain, its missing parts supplied by reference TRBV28 and TRBJ1-5, is DVKVTQSSRYLVKRTGEKVFLECVQDMDHENMFWYRQDPGLGLRLIYFSYDVKMKEKGDIPEGYSVSREKKERFSLILESASTNQTSMYLCATQRTGSRDQPQHFGDGTRLSIL.

This chain links TRBV27 with TRBJ2-7; TRBD1 matches at 8 bases. The CDR3 loop spans 14 amino acids. Germline V gene lookup returns CDR1 MNHEY and CDR2 SMNVEV (reference sequence). The V gene end was trimmed by 5 bases and the J gene end by 1 base; junction bases not matched to a gene: 4. DNA of the CDR3: TGTGCCAGCAGTGGGACAGGTTGGTCCTACGAGCAGTACTTC. As protein: CASSGTGWSYEQYF.

V is TRBV28 and J is TRBJ2-1; D is tentatively TRBD1 or TRBD2 (5 bases each). Germline CDR1 reads MDHEN; CDR2 reads SYDVKM. V gave up 6 bases and J gave up 9 bases, with 21 bases separating them. This CDR3 region has 15 residues. CDR3 in amino acids: CASRNTGRFLTEQFF. CDR3 nucleotides: TGTGCCAGCAGAAATACGGGACGATTCCTGACTGAGCAGTTCTTC.

This clonotype was recorded at least ten times. The chain uses TRBV7-2 and TRBJ2-5; D might be TRBD1 (6 bases). The CDR3 has 14 residues. Trimming took 8 bases from V and 5 from J, leaving 18 bases between them. Germline V CDR1 and CDR2: SGHTA, FQGNSA. In DNA form, the CDR3 reads TGTGCCAGCTCGACTTGGACAGATTCCGAGACCCAGTACTTC. As protein: CASSTWTDSETQYF.

The chain combines TRBV6-1 with TRBJ2-2; D uncertain. Per the germline V gene, CDR1 is MNHNS and CDR2 is SASEGT. The length of the CDR3 is 12 residues. Trimming shortened V by 7 bases and J by 7 bases, and 10 bases separated the two germline ends. CDR3 DNA sequence: TGTGCCAGCACCCATTTAGGCGGGGAGCTGTTTTTT. Protein: CASTHLGGELFF.

Many counts were recorded for this clonotype. CDR3 loop: CASSFPTSGGRRDTDTQYF. The CDR3, as DNA: TGTGCCAGCAGTTTCCCGACTAGCGGGGGCCGGCGGGACACAGATACGCAGTATTTT. This chain connects TRBV28 to TRBJ2-3, with TRBD2 identical over 12 bases. With 3 bases clipped from V and 2 bases from J, the junction kept 12 bases outside the gene matches. This CDR3 region has 19 residues. Per germline, CDR1 MDHEN and CDR2 SYDVKM.

CDR3 protein: CASQRNGNEQFF. The CDR3 nucleotides are TGTGCCTCCCAGAGAAACGGGAATGAGCAGTTCTTC. The chain uses TRBV10-3 and TRBJ2-1; D is undetermined. Per the germline V gene, CDR1 is ENHRY and CDR2 is SYGVKD. V lost 11 bases and J lost 7, with 15 bases in between. The CDR3 spans 12 residues.

This clonotype was detected a few times. The genes are TRBV29-1 and TRBJ2-3; 10 nucleotides match TRBD2. The ends lost 7 bases at V and 2 bases at J; junction bases unmatched: 3. The CDR3 extends over 13 amino acids. Germline assignment: CDR1 SQVTM and CDR2 ANQGSEA. The CDR3 DNA reads as TGCAGCGCTAGCGGGAGATTCACAGATACGCAGTATTTT. This gives the protein CSASGRFTDTQYF.

The chain links TRBV30 to TRBJ2-7; 16 nucleotides align to TRBD2. In germline, CDR1 is GTSNPN, CDR2 SVGIG (reference sequence). The CDR3 contains 19 residues. With 7 bases clipped from V and 3 bases from J, the junction kept 18 bases outside the gene matches. CDR3 nucleotides: TGTGCCTCCAGGAGATCTAAGGGACTAGCGGGAGGGCCGGGCTACGAGCAGTACTTC. Residues: CASRRSKGLAGGPGYEQYF.

This clonotype appeared a few times. The J gene is TRBJ2-7, the V gene TRBV20-1; the match to TRBD2 covers 8 bases. The V and J ends lost 1 base and 1 base, in that order; junction bases with no gene match: 3. Germline CDR1 reads DFQATT; CDR2 reads SNEGSKA (reference sequence). The CDR3 sequence is 14 residues long. CDR3 sequence: CSARALAGSYEQYF. Here the CDR3 DNA reads TGCAGTGCTAGAGCGCTAGCGGGTTCCTACGAGCAGTACTTC.

This clonotype was observed a handful of times. CDR3 bases: TGTGCCTGGAGTGTAGGGGTGAATAGCAATCAGCCCCAGCATTTT. It encodes CAWSVGVNSNQPQHF. The gene calls are TRBV30 and TRBJ1-5, with a weak D call TRBD1 (5 bases). V gave up 0 bases and J gave up 0 bases, with 9 bases separating them. Germline V gene sequence: CDR1 GTSNPN, CDR2 SVGIG (reference sequence). CDR3 size: 15 residues.

The chain couples TRBV30 to TRBJ2-7, with 11 bases identical to TRBD2. After removal of 3 bases from V and 5 bases from J, the junction contained 12 bases not matched to a gene. The germline gives CDR1 GTSNPN, CDR2 SVGIG (reference sequence). The CDR3 is made up of 16 amino acids. In nucleotides, the CDR3 is TGTGCCTGGAGCTTATTATCGGGACTAGCGGAACACGAGCAGTACTTC. This codes for CAWSLLSGLAEHEQYF.

In this sample, this clonotype turned up many times. The chain joins TRBV18 to TRBJ1-3; TRBD1 matches at 8 bases. After removal of 2 bases from V and 3 bases from J, the junction contained 3 bases not matched to a gene. Germline CDR1 is KGHSH and CDR2 is LQKENI. The CDR3 sequence is 15 residues long. CDR3 DNA sequence: TGTGCCAGCTCACCAAGGACAGGGAATGGAAACACCATATATTTT. Translation gives CASSPRTGNGNTIYF.

This clonotype was observed a single time. A read error may produce the germline difference seen at one junction end. This chain connects TRBV2 to TRBJ2-7; 8 bases agree with TRBD2. Germline CDR1 reads SNHLY; CDR2 reads FYNNEI. This CDR3 comprises 15 residues. CDR3 in amino acids: CASGEGSGGSYEQYF. The CDR3 DNA sequence: TGTGCCAGCGGTGAAGGGAGCGGGGGCTCCTACGAGCAGTACTTC.

The CDR3 bases are TGTGCCAGCAGCTGGTCAGTAGCGGCAAATGAGCAGTTCTTC. Protein product: CASSWSVAANEQFF. The chain has TRBV7-2 and TRBJ2-1; tentatively, D is TRBD2 (6 bases). Trimming stripped 4 bases from V and 7 bases from J, with 14 bases between. The CDR3 is made up of 14 amino acids. In germline, CDR1 is SGHTA, CDR2 FQGNSA. Drawing the rest from reference TRBV7-2 and TRBJ2-1, the complete variable domain is GAGVSQSPSNKVTEKGKDVELRCDPISGHTALYWYRQSLGQGLEFLIYFQGNSAPDKSGLPSDRFSAERTGGSVSTLTIQRTQQEDSAVYLCASSWSVAANEQFFGPGTRLTVL.

The J gene is TRBJ2-7, the V gene TRBV11-2, with D possibly matching TRBD1 (6 bases). Germline loops: CDR1 SGHAT, CDR2 FQNNGV. V was shortened by 3 bases and J by 1 base, with 13 bases between the two germline ends. This CDR3 is 15 amino acids long. CDR3 in amino acids: CASSFTGQTSYEQYF. Here the CDR3 DNA reads TGTGCCAGCAGCTTCACCGGACAGACATCCTACGAGCAGTACTTC.